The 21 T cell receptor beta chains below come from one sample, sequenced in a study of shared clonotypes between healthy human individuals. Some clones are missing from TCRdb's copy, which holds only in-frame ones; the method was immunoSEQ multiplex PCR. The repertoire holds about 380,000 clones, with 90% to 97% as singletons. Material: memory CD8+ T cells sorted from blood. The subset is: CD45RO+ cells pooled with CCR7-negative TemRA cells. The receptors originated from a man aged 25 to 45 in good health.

CDR3 amino acids: CASSSPARSYEQYF. The CDR3 nucleotides read TGCGCCAGCAGCTCCCCGGCGCGCTCCTACGAGCAGTACTTC. The J gene is TRBJ2-7, the V gene TRBV4-1; D gene ambiguous. In germline, CDR1 is MGHRA, CDR2 YSYEKL. The CDR3 extends over 14 amino acids. V lost 5 bases to trimming and J lost 0 bases, with 11 bases between them.

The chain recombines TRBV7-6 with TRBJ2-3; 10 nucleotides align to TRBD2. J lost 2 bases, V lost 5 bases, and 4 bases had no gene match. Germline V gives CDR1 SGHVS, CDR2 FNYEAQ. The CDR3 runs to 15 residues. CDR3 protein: CASSPTSGITDTQYF. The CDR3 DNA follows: TGTGCCAGCAGCCCAACTAGCGGGATCACAGATACGCAGTATTTT.

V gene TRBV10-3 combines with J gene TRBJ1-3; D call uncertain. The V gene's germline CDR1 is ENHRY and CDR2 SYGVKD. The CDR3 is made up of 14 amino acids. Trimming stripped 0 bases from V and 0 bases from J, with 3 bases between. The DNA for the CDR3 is TGTGCCATCAGTGAGTCCAACTCTGGAAACACCATATATTTT. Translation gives CAISESNSGNTIYF.

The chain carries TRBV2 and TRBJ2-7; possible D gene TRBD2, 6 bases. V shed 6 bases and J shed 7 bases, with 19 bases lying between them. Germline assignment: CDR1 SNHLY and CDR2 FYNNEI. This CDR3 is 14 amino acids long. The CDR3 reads CASRLALALGEQYF. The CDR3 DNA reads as TGTGCCAGCAGACTAGCCCTAGCCCTGGGAGAGCAGTACTTC.

This CDR3 reads CASSQIFSYSPLHF. The CDR3, as DNA: TGTGCCAGCAGCCAAATTTTCTCTTATTCACCCCTCCACTTT. The V and J genes are TRBV14 and TRBJ1-6, with D unclear. The CDR3 consists of 14 residues. CDR1 and CDR2 from the germline V gene are SGHDN and FVKESK. Trimming left V 2 bases short and J 8 bases short, with 10 bases between.

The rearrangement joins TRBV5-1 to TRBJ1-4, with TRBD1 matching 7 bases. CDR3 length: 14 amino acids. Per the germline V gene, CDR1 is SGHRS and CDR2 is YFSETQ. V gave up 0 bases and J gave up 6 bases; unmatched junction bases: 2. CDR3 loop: CASSLEGADEKLFF. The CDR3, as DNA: TGCGCCAGCAGCTTGGAGGGGGCGGATGAAAAACTGTTTTTT.

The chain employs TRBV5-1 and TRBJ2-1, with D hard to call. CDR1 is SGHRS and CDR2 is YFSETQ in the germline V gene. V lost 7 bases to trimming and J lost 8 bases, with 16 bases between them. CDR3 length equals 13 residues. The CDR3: CASRGSFLYEQFF. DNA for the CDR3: TGCGCCAGCCGCGGCAGCTTTCTCTATGAGCAGTTCTTC.

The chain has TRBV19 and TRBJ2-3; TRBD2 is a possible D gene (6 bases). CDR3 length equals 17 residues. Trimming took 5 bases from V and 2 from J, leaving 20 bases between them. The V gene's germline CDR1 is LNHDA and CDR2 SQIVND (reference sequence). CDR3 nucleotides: TGTGCCAGTAGTTCCTCCCCCCCGGGAGATTACACAGATACGCAGTATTTT. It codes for CASSSSPPGDYTDTQYF.

CDR3 sequence: CASSSAGHGNYGYTF. The CDR3 DNA is TGTGCCAGCAGTTCTGCGGGGCACGGAAACTATGGCTACACCTTC. This rearrangement joins TRBV28 to TRBJ1-2; TRBD1 might be the D (5 bases). CDR3 size: 15 residues. CDR1 MDHEN and CDR2 SYDVKM come from the germline V gene. Trimming took off 4 bases at V and 2 bases at J, with 14 bases between the two ends.

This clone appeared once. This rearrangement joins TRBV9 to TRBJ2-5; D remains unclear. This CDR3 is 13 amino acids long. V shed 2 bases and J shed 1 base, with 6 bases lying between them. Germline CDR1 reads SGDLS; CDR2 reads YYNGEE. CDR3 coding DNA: TGTGCCAGCAGCGTCGGCGCCCAAGAGACCCAGTACTTC. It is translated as CASSVGAQETQYF.

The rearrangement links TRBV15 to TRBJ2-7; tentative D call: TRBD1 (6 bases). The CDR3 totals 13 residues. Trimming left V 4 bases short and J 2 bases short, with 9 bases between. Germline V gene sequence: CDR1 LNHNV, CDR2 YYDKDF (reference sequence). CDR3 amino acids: CATSTGETYEQYF. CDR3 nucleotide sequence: TGTGCCACCAGCACAGGGGAAACCTACGAGCAGTACTTC.

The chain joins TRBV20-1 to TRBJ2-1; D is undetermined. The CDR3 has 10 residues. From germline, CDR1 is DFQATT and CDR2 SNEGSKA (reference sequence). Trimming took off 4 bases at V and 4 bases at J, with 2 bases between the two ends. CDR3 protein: CSAKYNEQFF. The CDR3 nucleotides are TGCAGTGCTAAATACAATGAGCAGTTCTTC.

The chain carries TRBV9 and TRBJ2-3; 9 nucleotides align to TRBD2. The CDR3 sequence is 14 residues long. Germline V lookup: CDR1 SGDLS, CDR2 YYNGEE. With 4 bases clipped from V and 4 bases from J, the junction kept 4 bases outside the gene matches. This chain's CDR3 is CASSPGLAPDTQYF. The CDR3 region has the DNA TGTGCCAGCAGCCCAGGACTAGCGCCAGATACGCAGTATTTT.

The CDR3 DNA reads as TGTGCCACCAGCAGAGGCCACTCTGGGGCCAACGTCCTGACTTTC. Translation gives CATSRGHSGANVLTF. The chain employs TRBV15 and TRBJ2-6; D is undetermined. Germline V gives CDR1 LNHNV, CDR2 YYDKDF (reference sequence). The CDR3 is made up of 15 amino acids. The ends were cut back, 1 base at V and 0 bases at J, with 4 bases in the middle.

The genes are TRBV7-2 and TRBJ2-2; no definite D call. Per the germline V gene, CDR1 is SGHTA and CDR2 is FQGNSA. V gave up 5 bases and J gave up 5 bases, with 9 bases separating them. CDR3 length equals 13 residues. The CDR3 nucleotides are TGTGCCAGCAGCCTCGGACGGACCGGGGAGCTGTTTTTT. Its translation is CASSLGRTGELFF.

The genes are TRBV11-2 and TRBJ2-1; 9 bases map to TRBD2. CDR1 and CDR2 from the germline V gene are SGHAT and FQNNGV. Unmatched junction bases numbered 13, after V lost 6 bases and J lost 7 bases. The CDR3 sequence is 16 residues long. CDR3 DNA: TGTGCCAGCAGTTCCATAGCGGGAGAAGTTTTGAATGAGCAGTTCTTC. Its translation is CASSSIAGEVLNEQFF.

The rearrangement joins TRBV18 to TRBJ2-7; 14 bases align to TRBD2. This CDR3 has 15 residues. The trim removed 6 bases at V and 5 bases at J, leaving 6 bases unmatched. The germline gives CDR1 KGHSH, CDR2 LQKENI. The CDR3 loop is CASSGLAGEFDEQYF. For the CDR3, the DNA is TGTGCCAGCTCGGGACTAGCGGGAGAGTTTGACGAGCAGTACTTC.

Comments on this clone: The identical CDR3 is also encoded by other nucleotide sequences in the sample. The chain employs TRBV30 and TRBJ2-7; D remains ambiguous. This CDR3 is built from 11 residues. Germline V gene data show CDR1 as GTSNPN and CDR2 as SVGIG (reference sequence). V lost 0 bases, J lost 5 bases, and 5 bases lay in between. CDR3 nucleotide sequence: TGTGCCTGGAGTGTACGGAACGAGCAGTACTTC. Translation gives CAWSVRNEQYF.

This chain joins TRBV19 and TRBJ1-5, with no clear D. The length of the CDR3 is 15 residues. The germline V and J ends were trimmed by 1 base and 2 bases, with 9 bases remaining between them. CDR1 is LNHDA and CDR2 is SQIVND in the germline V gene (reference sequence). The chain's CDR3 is CASSIGGYGNQPQHF. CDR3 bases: TGTGCCAGTAGTATAGGGGGATATGGCAATCAGCCCCAGCATTTT.

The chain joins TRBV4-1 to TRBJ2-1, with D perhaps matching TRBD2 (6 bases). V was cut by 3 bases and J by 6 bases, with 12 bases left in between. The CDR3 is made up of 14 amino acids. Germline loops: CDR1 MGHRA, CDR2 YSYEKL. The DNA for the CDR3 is TGCGCCAGCAGCCACAGCCCAGCGGGCAATGAGCAGTTCTTC. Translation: CASSHSPAGNEQFF.

The CDR3 spells CASSLEVSYNEQFF. The CDR3 DNA reads as TGTGCCAGCAGCTTGGAAGTGTCCTACAATGAGCAGTTCTTC. The chain links TRBV5-6 to TRBJ2-1; D ambiguous. This CDR3 region has 14 residues. Germline CDR1 and CDR2: SGHDT and YYEEEE. Trimming shortened V by 0 bases and J by 1 base, and 5 bases separated the two germline ends.